This T cell receptor (beta chain) was identified during a study of blood T cell repertoires in COVID-19. Looking at the study overall: In each case, the material was cDNA or gDNA derived from T cells, B-cell-depleted T cells, or PBMCs.

Profiled with immunoSEQ multiplex PCR; TCRdb holds only in-frame clones, not every one. The sample holds 200,000 to 250,000 clones, roughly 89% seen once. This CDR3 comprises 13 residues. CDR1 is MNHEY and CDR2 is SVGAGI in the germline V gene. Trimming cost V 7 bases and J 1 base; bases outside gene matches: 3. Participants were aged 18 to 89 years, lived in around 22 US areas, and enrolled virtually. What the recovered Cohort 3 donors had was two negative PCRs, clearance, or symptom resolution. The chain recombines TRBV6-5 with TRBJ2-7; the match to TRBD1 covers 8 bases. Sequenced input: PBMCs or T cells enriched from blood (not recorded which). This TCR was recovered from a woman aged 25 to 39 who had recovered from COVID-19. DNA for the CDR3: TGTGCCAGCAAAGGACAGGGATCCTACGAGCAGTACTTC. It is translated as CASKGQGSYEQYF.